This TCR beta chain emerged from a study of shared clonotypes between healthy human individuals. In the study's own analysis: ImmunoSEQ supplied junction-only sequences lacking quality scores, so filtering was different. TCRdb's copy holds only in-frame clones and misses some; the assay was immunoSEQ multiplex PCR. The V and J calls and the clone size are those of that table, but D and trimming were determined from the DNA. The data show fewer than 650,000 clones, 76% seen once. Each of the donors was a healthy adult who was HIV-negative and had not had a recent acute infection or vaccination. This clone was seen more than once but under ten times. Deletions cut 5 bases from V and 5 bases from J, with 6 bases between. This CDR3 region has 12 residues. Per germline, CDR1 SNHLY and CDR2 FYNNEI.

This chain joins TRBV2 and TRBJ2-2; no reliable D call. This sequence originates from a woman aged 35 to 49 in good health. Some clones in this sample may be carry-over from other donors' samples. What was sequenced was PBMCs. The CDR3 nucleotides read TGTGCCAGCAGTTGGCTTACCGGGGAGCTGTTTTTT. Amino acid sequence: CASSWLTGELFF.